The clone carrying this TCR beta chain was counted once. Its specificity is not known. The record originates from a study of shared clonotypes between healthy human individuals. Broader study findings: The generation probabilities recorded for non-shared clonotypes fell below those of clonotypes shared by all four donors. Clonotype sharing among the donors was expected to vary with sequencing depth.

Genomic DNA of every subset was divided equally among multiple immunoSEQ plates. Sequencing was performed with immunoSEQ multiplex PCR; in TCRdb, only in-frame clones are kept and a portion is missing. The profile covers about 2.4 million clones, with 80% to 95% appearing a single time and around 0.4% taken by the ten largest. This clonotype was obtained from a young man in good health. Some clones in this sample may be carry-over from other donors' samples. Material for sequencing was naive CD4+ T cells from PBMCs. Subset given: CD45RA+ positively selected.

Written as DNA, the CDR3 is TGTGCCACCCGACTAGCGGGAGCCCTCTACAATGAGCAGTTCTTC. It codes for CATRLAGALYNEQFF. This rearrangement joins TRBV6-4 to TRBJ2-1; the match to TRBD2 covers 12 bases. Trimming took 10 bases from V and 3 from J; bases not matched to a gene: 7. Germline V CDR1 and CDR2: MRHNA, SNTAGT. The CDR3 covers 15 residues.